This TCR beta chain appears in the sequencing data of a study of control samples from healthy donors and cancer patients. The data were produced by immunoSEQ multiplex PCR, yet TCRdb's version contains in-frame clones alone and is incomplete. The sample records some 120,000 clones, 87% being singletons. Sequencing was done on a sample of blood. The sequence was obtained from a man in his sixties in good health.

CDR3 sequence: CASSLAPLGDRDEKLFF. The CDR3 region has the DNA TGCGCCAGCAGCTTGGCCCCCCTCGGGGACCGGGATGAAAAACTGTTTTTT. The gene calls are TRBV5-1 and TRBJ1-4; tentative D call: TRBD1 (5 bases). Trimming removed 0 bases from V and 6 bases from J, with 18 bases in between. This CDR3 has 17 amino acids. Germline lookup yields CDR1 SGHRS and CDR2 YFSETQ.